This T cell receptor beta chain was found in a study of T cells after somatic rescue of genetic block (dated by TCRdb to about 2020). Background on the whole study: What the study looked at was long-term robustness, specifically in a T-cell system that came about through somatic rescue of a genetic block in T-cell development.

The germline V gene (reference sequence) yields SGHKS for CDR1 and YYEKEE for CDR2. Including cysteine and phenylalanine, the CDR3 has 16 amino acids. The read is trimmed to its CDR3 DNA, 48 bases read in frame from base 1. Trimming costs V 1 base and J 4 bases, and their ends lie 14 bases apart. Library construction relied on the immunoSEQ multiplex PCR assay. TCRdb carries this immuneACCESS record with in-frame sequences only. Its versions omit some clonotypes, under half of them owing to an unresolved V gene in the studies checked, with the rest unexplained. This sample holds fewer than 150,000 clones; approximately 90% were observed only once. The ten largest clones take up 1.4% of the sample. This clone was recorded once. Its antigen is unknown. Base qualities are missing; no much larger clone stands one base away.

The rearrangement combines TRBV5-5 with TRBJ1-4; possibly the D gene is TRBD1, per 5 matching bases. Specimen: peripheral blood mononuclear cells (PBMCs). This clonotype was obtained from a woman aged 18-35 years. The CDR3 reads as follows: CASSLFPAGINEKLFF. Read as DNA, the sequence is TGTGCCAGCAGCTTGTTCCCGGCAGGGATTAATGAAAAACTGTTTTTT.